A single T cell receptor beta chain is shown here with its context. It lacks a known antigen. No much larger clone exists at a distance of one base, and base qualities are not known. These data originate in a study of cytomegalovirus exposure and HLA in healthy donors (dated by TCRdb to about 2017). Study-wide context: An earlier analysis of under 600 of the donors reported 276 Gb of sequence data and more than 90 million unique TCR beta sequences from 150 million to 200 million T cells. The study used immunosequencing to profile the T cell repertoires of approximately 690 subjects and linked those repertoires to cytomegalovirus serostatus. In a later analysis, previously published TCR beta repertoires from several hundred donors were re-analyzed and high-resolution HLA genotyping was added so that TCR occurrence patterns could be studied. Four or five DR-DQ haplotypes were handled as single units for association and clustering, since linkage in the cohort was strong. Donor age, sex, ethnicity and CMV serostatus were compiled alongside the repertoire data. On average, roughly 200,000 unique TCR beta nucleotide sequences were sequenced per donor among roughly 430 genotyped donors of the cohort, with roughly 19% of those sequences being non-productive. Class I and class II HLA loci were covered by the typing at four-digit resolution. High-throughput TCR immunosequencing, statistical association of individual TCRs with disease status, and machine learning were combined to predict cytomegalovirus infection status. In an earlier analysis of roughly 580 of the donors, high-throughput TCR beta sequencing was used to judge whether each TCR beta V gene segment behaved as functional or pseudogenic. In a later genetic analysis, genome-wide SNP genotypes for about three fifths of the 666 donors were used, and that subset was treated as a discovery cohort. All discovery cohort repertoires had been generated using a single sequencing platform. The study aimed to test whether cataloging public T cell receptors could reveal signatures of past pathogen exposure. Rather than drawing on any new phenotypic data, the later analysis identified candidate immune exposures from TCR beta sequences and the way those sequences occurred across donors. Among the roughly 370 genotyped donors, around 81% belonged to the genetic ancestry cluster associated with self-reported Caucasian donors. Along with the approximately 670-subject first cohort, a separate validation cohort of over a hundred different subjects was used. About 310 gigabases of sequencing data and approximately 93 million unique TCR sequences were included in an early release covering 500 to 750 HLA-typed donors. Typing coverage differed by locus: A, B, C, DRB1 and DQB1 were typed in roughly 620-630 donors, DQA1 in 500 to 550, DPA1 in 606, and DPB1 in 472. Study-wide conclusions, independent of this receptor: According to the authors, the approach could potentially be generalized to other disease states and immunological phenotypes. A later analysis reported that several top co-occurrence clusters appeared linked to parvovirus B19, influenza, CMV and Epstein-Barr virus. Because counts were too low, 15 to 20 rarely observed V segments, including chromosome 9 orphons, were excluded from the earlier analysis of 587 of the donors. An association between a missense DCLRE1C variant and V-gene and J-gene trimming of TCR beta chains was found in a later genetic analysis and replicated in an independent cohort. Most TCR sequences were observed very rarely across donors, whereas some public TCRs were present in many individuals. At a false discovery rate of 0.05, a later analysis linked 15,000 to 20,000 TCR beta sequences to specific HLA alleles. A further reported finding was that TCR beta sequences accurately predicted the HLA-A and HLA-B alleles for most subjects in the first cohort. Compared with equally common non-associated chains, HLA-associated TCR beta chains in a later analysis were more clonally expanded and had lower generation probabilities. Because HLA typing was unavailable for some donors at each locus, only the typed subset was used in association tests. In an earlier analysis of several hundred of the donors, most TCR beta V segments were observed in productive rearrangements about 87% or about 30% of the time, broadly matching IMGT annotations. In a later analysis, most CMV-associated TCR beta chains were found to appear HLA-restricted, with HLA associations seemingly driven largely by CMV exposure. A cluster of highly shared sequence variants was judged likely to be a technical artifact of the sequencing pipeline. For the cohort, immune exposure information was limited to CMV serostatus. Linkage disequilibrium might explain the correlated functional status among segregating V segments, but an unknown experimental factor could not be ruled out. In a later analysis, TCR association rates were found to vary across HLA loci, with the most associated TCRs seen for DRB1 alleles and the fewest for HLA-C alleles. Only TCR beta chains were sequenced in this cohort, and the absence of alpha or paired-chain data limited detectable features. The classifier was reported to diagnose cytomegalovirus status with high specificity and sensitivity in both the original and validation cohorts. In a later genetic analysis, fewer N-insertions in productive TCRs were reported among donors in an Asian-associated ancestry cluster than the approximately 710-donor mean. In vitro tests confirmed that three of the cytomegalovirus-associated TCR beta chains recognize cytomegalovirus antigens. Some IMGT-functional V segments, including TRBV6-2 and TRBV6-3, could not be told apart with the 87-base-pair reads, so those segments were excluded. A total of fewer than 200 TCR beta chains were listed by the study as associated with cytomegalovirus. The presence/absence analyses assumed that sequencing depth was roughly uniform across donors, and that assumption may not be true. Assigning TCR associations to individual alleles was difficult when HLA alleles, especially DR and DQ, strongly co-occurred.

The method was the immunoSEQ multiplex PCR assay. For the multiplex PCR, a mixture combining 60 forward primers for TCR Vbeta segments and 13 reverse primers for TCR Jbeta segments was used. A multiplex PCR assay on genomic DNA amplified the CDR3 region of rearranged TCR beta genes. Amplified TCR beta libraries were sequenced as 87-base-pair reads on the Illumina HiSeq System. In the paper's pipeline: Across the 500 to 850 repertoires, a later analysis counted around 80 million unique TCR beta chains, 9.5 million to 12 million of which were shared by at least two donors. Raw reads were error-corrected and collapsed into unique sequences with a nearest-neighbor algorithm that merged closely related sequences to remove PCR and sequencing errors. To assign V, D and J gene segments, CDR3 sequences were aligned to IMGT reference sequences. Each retained sequence needed at least a six-nucleotide match to both a V gene segment and a J gene segment. A rearrangement counted as productive if the CDR3 had no stop codons and remained in frame with V and J, and every other rearrangement counted as non-productive. Following IMGT convention, CDR3 was defined as the stretch from the second conserved V-encoded cysteine to the conserved J-encoded phenylalanine. The earlier analysis of a few hundred of the donors excluded sequences that lacked an unambiguous match to a single V gene segment. In an earlier analysis of some 590 of the donors, V segments were called functional above 56.7% productive rearrangements and were called segregating when the between-donor standard deviation exceeded 5%. To diagnose cytomegalovirus status from the catalog of TCR beta chain sequences, a statistical classification framework was built. A later analysis assigned V and J genes by comparing TCR nucleotide sequences with IMGT/GENE-DB human TR gene sequences. Using the TCRdist pipeline, a later analysis assigned CDR3 sequences along with most-parsimonious VDJ recombination scenarios. In a later analysis, each TCR beta chain was defined by its CDR3 amino acid sequence together with its V-gene family, and reads lacking a unique V-gene family were excluded. In a later analysis, 500 to 650 highly shared, low-generation-probability nucleotide sequences were removed to address suspected cross-contamination and a sequencing artifact. In a later analysis, a clonal expansion index for each public chain was calculated from normalized within-repertoire ranks of inferred template counts. In a later analysis, generation probabilities were computed with a VDJ recombination model fitted to out-of-frame rearrangements, and the resulting probabilities were checked against IGoR. In a later analysis, hypergeometric tests were used to score TCR-TCR, TCR-HLA and TCR-CMV co-occurrence, with a repertoire-size bias correction applied to TCR pairs. In a later analysis, false discovery rates were estimated by permuting HLA or CMV assignments 20 times. In a later analysis, co-occurring TCRs were grouped using DBSCAN, with TCRdist sequence similarity added in when clustering inside HLA-allele-positive subsets. Repertoires with fewer than 30,000 or more than 120,000 public chains, plus five repertoires with anomalous nucleotide sharing, were excluded from co-occurrence clustering. TCRdb mirrors the immuneACCESS table, restricted to in-frame sequences. Some clones are absent from its copies; in checked studies, under half trace to an unresolved V gene, and the reason for the others is unknown. The V and J calls and the clone size are those of that table, but D and trimming were determined from the DNA. A total of 90,000 to 120,000 clones appear in this sample, about 74% of them only once. Of the sample, roughly 5% falls within the top ten clones.

The cohort was made up of 666 healthy bone marrow donors. All cohort members were sampled while nominally healthy, although unrecorded immune exposures were likely present. The donor tested CMV seropositive and was one of the 289 seropositive cohort members. Every donor gave a peripheral blood sample, and the peripheral blood mononuclear cells from that sample were used for TCR beta sequencing. Genomic DNA was extracted from the blood cell samples with the Qiagen DNeasy Blood Extraction Kit. CDR1 and CDR2, looked up from the germline V gene, are SQVTM and ANQGSEA. V trim: 7 bases; J trim: 0 bases; unmatched bases: 3. The CDR3 spans 12 residues, from the cysteine through the phenylalanine. The entry retains the CDR3 DNA only, 36 bases that are in frame from base 1.

The sequencing input was PBMCs. The sequence joins TRBV29-1 to TRBJ2-7, and TRBD1 matches 7 of the central bases. This sequence was found in a female donor in good health and CMV-seropositive. The DNA reads as follows: TGCAGCGCAACAGGGGACTCCTACGAGCAGTACTTC. This is translated as CSATGDSYEQYF.